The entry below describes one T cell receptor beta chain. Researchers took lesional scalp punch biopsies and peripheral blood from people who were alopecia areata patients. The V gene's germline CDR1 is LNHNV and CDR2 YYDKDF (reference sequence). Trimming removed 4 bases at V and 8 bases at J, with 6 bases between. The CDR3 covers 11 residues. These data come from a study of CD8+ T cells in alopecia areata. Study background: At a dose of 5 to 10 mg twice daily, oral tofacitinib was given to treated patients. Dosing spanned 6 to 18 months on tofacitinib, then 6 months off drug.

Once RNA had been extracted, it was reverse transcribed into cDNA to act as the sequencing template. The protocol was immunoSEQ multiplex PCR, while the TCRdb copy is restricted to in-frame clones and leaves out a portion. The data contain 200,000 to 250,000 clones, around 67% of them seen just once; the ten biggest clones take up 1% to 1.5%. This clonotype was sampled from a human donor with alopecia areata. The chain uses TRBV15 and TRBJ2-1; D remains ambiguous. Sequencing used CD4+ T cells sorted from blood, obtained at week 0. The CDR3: CATSKRHEQFF. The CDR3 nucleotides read TGTGCCACCAGCAAGCGTCATGAGCAGTTCTTC.